Given below is one T cell receptor (beta chain) in context. What it recognizes is unknown. Between the trimmed V and J ends, which lost 5 bases and 8 bases, there was a span of 24 bases. In germline, CDR1 is SGHTA, CDR2 FQGNSA. The length of the CDR3 is 17 residues. Terminally differentiated effector memory CD45RA+ cells were excluded by CCR7 positive selection of CD45RO-negative cells. Measured with immunoSEQ multiplex PCR; TCRdb has only the in-frame clones, and not every one. The sample records about 2.1 million clones, around 95% being singletons. The record originates from a study of shared clonotypes between healthy human individuals. Whole-study findings and limits: Richness estimates generally favored naive over memory subsets. Roughly 5% of naive CD4 clonotypes were shared across four donors.

Sequencing input: naive CD8+ T cells from PBMCs. The origin of this receptor is a man aged 18-30 years in good health. Some clones in this sample may be carry-over from other donors' samples. The J gene is TRBJ1-4, the V gene TRBV7-2; perhaps TRBD1 as D (6 bases). CDR3 loop: CASSPYSPRGLDEKLFF. The CDR3 nucleotides read TGTGCCAGCAGCCCGTATAGTCCCAGGGGATTAGACGAAAAACTGTTTTTT.